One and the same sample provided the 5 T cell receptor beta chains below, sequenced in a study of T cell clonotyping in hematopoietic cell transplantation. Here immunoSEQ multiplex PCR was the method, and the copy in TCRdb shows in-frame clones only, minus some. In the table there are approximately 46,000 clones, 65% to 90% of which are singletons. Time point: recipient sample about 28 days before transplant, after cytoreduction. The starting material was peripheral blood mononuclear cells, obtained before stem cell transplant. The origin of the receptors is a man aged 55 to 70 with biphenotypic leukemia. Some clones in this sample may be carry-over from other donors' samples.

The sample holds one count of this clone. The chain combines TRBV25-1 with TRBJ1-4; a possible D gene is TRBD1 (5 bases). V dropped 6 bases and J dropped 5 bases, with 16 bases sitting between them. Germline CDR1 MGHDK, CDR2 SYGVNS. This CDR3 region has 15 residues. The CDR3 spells CASRSAGGDNEKLFF. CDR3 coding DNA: TGTGCCAGCAGGTCCGCCGGGGGGGACAATGAAAAACTGTTTTTT.

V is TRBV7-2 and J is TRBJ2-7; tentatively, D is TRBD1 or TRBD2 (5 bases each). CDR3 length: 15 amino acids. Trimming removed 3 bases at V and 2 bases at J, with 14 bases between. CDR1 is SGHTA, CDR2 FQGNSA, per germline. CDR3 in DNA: TGTGCCAGCAGCTTGGGTACCGGGACCACCTACGAGCAGTACTTC. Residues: CASSLGTGTTYEQYF.

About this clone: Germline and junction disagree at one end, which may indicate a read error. CDR3 region: CASSSAGRVGEQFF. The DNA of the CDR3 is TGTGCTAGCAGCTCCGCCGGGAGAGTGGGTGAGCAGTTCTTC. The chain employs TRBV7-7 and TRBJ2-1; D might be TRBD2 (6 bases). Per germline, CDR1 SSHAT and CDR2 FNYEAQ (reference sequence). The CDR3 has 14 amino acids.

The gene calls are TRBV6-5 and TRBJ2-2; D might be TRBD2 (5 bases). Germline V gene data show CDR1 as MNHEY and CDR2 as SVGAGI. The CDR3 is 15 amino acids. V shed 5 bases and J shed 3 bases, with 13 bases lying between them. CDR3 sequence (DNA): TGTGCCAGCAGTCCTATCCGGGGATACACCGGGGAGCTGTTTTTT. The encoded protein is CASSPIRGYTGELFF.

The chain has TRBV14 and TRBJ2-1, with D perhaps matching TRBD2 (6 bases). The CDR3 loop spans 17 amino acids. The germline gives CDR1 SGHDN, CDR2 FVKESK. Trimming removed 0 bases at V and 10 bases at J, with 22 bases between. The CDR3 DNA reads TGTGCCAGCAGCCAAGAGTTCGAGCGGCGAACCGCGGGGGAGCAGTTCTTC. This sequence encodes CASSQEFERRTAGEQFF.